A single sample gave rise to the 30 T cell receptor beta chains below, sequenced in a study of cytomegalovirus exposure and HLA in healthy donors (dated 2017 in TCRdb). The method was the immunoSEQ multiplex PCR assay. TCRdb mirrors the immuneACCESS table, restricted to in-frame sequences. Some clones are absent from its copies; in checked studies, under half trace to an unresolved V gene, and the reason for the others is unknown. This sample gives over 200,000 clones in total; around four fifths of them show up just once. In total, the top ten clones hold 4.5% to 7% of the sample. The specimen was PBMCs. The receptors shown here come from a woman aged 18-29 years in good health and CMV-seronegative.

The V gene is TRBV30, the J gene TRBJ2-1, with D perhaps assigned TRBD1 or TRBD2 (5 bases each). The CDR3 has 14 amino acids. With 1 base removed from V and 4 bases from J, the gap between germline ends came to 11 bases. Germline-derived CDR1 and CDR2 are GTSNPN and SVGIG (reference sequence). The DNA of the CDR3 is TGTGCCTGGAGTGGAGGGGCCGGGTACAATGAGCAGTTCTTC. Translating gives CAWSGGAGYNEQFF.

The genes are TRBV10-2 and TRBJ1-1; a possible D gene is TRBD1 (5 bases). V was shortened by 0 bases and J by 0 bases, with 14 bases between the two germline ends. The CDR3 is made up of 17 amino acids. CDR1 is WSHSY and CDR2 is SAAADI in the germline V gene. CDR3 residues: CASSESWGTPLNTEAFF. The CDR3, as DNA: TGCGCCAGCAGTGAGTCGTGGGGGACTCCTCTGAACACTGAAGCTTTCTTT.

This CDR3 is CASSLKQGYGYTF. The CDR3 coding sequence is TGCGCCAGCAGCTTGAAACAGGGCTATGGCTACACCTTC. The chain has TRBV5-1 and TRBJ1-2; D perhaps matches TRBD1 (6 bases). CDR3 length: 13 amino acids. CDR1 and CDR2 (germline): SGHRS, YFSETQ. V gave up 1 base and J gave up 4 bases, with 8 bases separating them.

CDR3 residues: CASSPPVVGELFF. CDR3 nucleotide sequence: TGTGCCAGCTCACCACCAGTGGTCGGGGAGCTGTTTTTT. V is TRBV18 and J is TRBJ2-2; D unresolved. The CDR3 consists of 13 residues. V was clipped by 0 bases and J by 7 bases, with 6 bases between them. The germline V gene encodes CDR1 KGHSH and CDR2 LQKENI.

The gene calls are TRBV7-6 and TRBJ1-1; tentative D call: TRBD1 (5 bases). The CDR3 is 12 amino acids. CDR1 and CDR2 from the germline V gene are SGHVS and FNYEAQ. Trimming cost V 5 bases and J 1 base, with 5 bases left between them. This CDR3 reads CASSQGNTEAFF. The CDR3 DNA reads as TGTGCCAGCAGCCAGGGGAACACTGAAGCTTTCTTT.

Remarks on this clone: At one boundary the junction diverges from the germline segment, which might be a read error. The chain carries TRBV6-6 and TRBJ2-7; TRBD2 matches 10 bases. Germline V gives CDR1 MNHNY, CDR2 SVGAGI (reference sequence). This CDR3 has 15 residues. The CDR3 spells CASREEREGSHEQYF. The CDR3 bases are TGTGCCAGCAGGGAGGAGCGGGAGGGCTCCCACGAGCAGTACTTC.

In DNA form, the CDR3 reads TGTGCCAGCTCACCAAACAGGGATCCTGAAGCTTTCTTT. This translates into CASSPNRDPEAFF. The chain couples TRBV18 to TRBJ1-1; D is perhaps TRBD1 (6 bases). The CDR3 contains 13 residues. Germline values: CDR1 KGHSH, CDR2 LQKENI. Trimming removed 2 bases at V and 6 bases at J, with 10 bases between. Full variable domain (outside the CDR3, taken from reference TRBV18 and TRBJ1-1): NAGVMQNPRHLVRRRGQEARLRCSPMKGHSHVYWYRQLPEEGLKFMVYLQKENIIDESGMPKERFSAEFPKEGPSILRIQQVVRGDSAAYFCASSPNRDPEAFFGQGTRLTVV.

The V gene is TRBV2, the J gene TRBJ2-7; D is possibly TRBD1 or TRBD2 (6 bases each). Germline assignment: CDR1 SNHLY and CDR2 FYNNEI. Trimming shortened V by 7 bases and J by 7 bases, and 20 bases separated the two germline ends. The CDR3 runs 14 residues. CDR3 residues: CASNRALNGGEQYF. CDR3 sequence (DNA): TGTGCCAGCAACAGGGCCCTGAATGGGGGGGAGCAGTACTTC.

The chain couples TRBV15 to TRBJ1-2; D is possibly TRBD1 (5 bases). Trimming cost V 8 bases and J 5 bases, with 18 bases left between them. There are 14 residues in the CDR3. The germline CDR1 and CDR2 sequences are LNHNV and YYDKDF (reference sequence). The CDR3 sequence: CATAPGTSPYGYTF. The CDR3 DNA sequence: TGTGCCACCGCCCCAGGGACGAGCCCTTATGGCTACACCTTC.

This chain uses TRBV18 with TRBJ1-5; unclear D gene. In germline, CDR1 is KGHSH, CDR2 LQKENI. The CDR3 has 14 amino acids. V was clipped by 6 bases and J by 5 bases, with 14 bases between them. CDR3: CASSEYHTDQPQHF. CDR3 DNA sequence: TGTGCCAGCTCGGAGTACCACACGGATCAGCCCCAGCATTTT.

The chain is built from TRBV29-1 and TRBJ2-3, with D tentatively TRBD1 (5 bases). The V gene lost 0 bases and the J gene lost 5 bases, with 21 bases spanning the gap. The CDR3 spans 17 residues. From germline, CDR1 is SQVTM and CDR2 ANQGSEA. The CDR3 spells CSVEDHQDTWRKDTQYF. DNA for the CDR3: TGCAGCGTTGAAGATCACCAGGACACCTGGAGAAAAGATACGCAGTATTTT.

This chain connects TRBV15 to TRBJ2-2; D unclear. CDR1 is LNHNV, CDR2 YYDKDF, per germline (reference sequence). V lost 0 bases and J 7 bases, leaving 15 bases between the germline ends. The CDR3 contains 16 residues. The CDR3 coding sequence is TGTGCCACCAGCAGAGATCAATCTCGGCGCGGCGGGGAGCTGTTTTTT. This sequence encodes CATSRDQSRRGGELFF.

The chain couples TRBV28 to TRBJ2-3, with 7 bases lining up with TRBD2. With V trimmed by 4 bases and J by 7 bases, 8 bases remained unmatched. This CDR3 spans 14 amino acids. The germline V gene encodes CDR1 MDHEN and CDR2 SYDVKM. The CDR3 spells CASSSDGRRNTQYF. In DNA, the CDR3 is TGTGCCAGCAGTTCCGACGGGAGGCGAAATACGCAGTATTTT. Using reference TRBV28 and TRBJ2-3 for the parts outside the CDR3, the full variable domain is DVKVTQSSRYLVKRTGEKVFLECVQDMDHENMFWYRQDPGLGLRLIYFSYDVKMKEKGDIPEGYSVSREKKERFSLILESASTNQTSMYLCASSSDGRRNTQYFGPGTRLTVL.

This clone was observed once. The genes are TRBV29-1 and TRBJ2-2, with D possibly being TRBD2 (5 bases). Trimming pared 7 bases from V and 2 bases from J, leaving 17 bases between. The CDR3 consists of 15 residues. Germline CDR1 reads SQVTM; CDR2 reads ANQGSEA. This chain's CDR3 is CSARGWGANTGELFF. The CDR3 bases are TGCAGCGCCCGTGGGTGGGGAGCTAACACCGGGGAGCTGTTTTTT.

This chain joins TRBV29-1 and TRBJ2-3; D is unclear. Germline V lookup: CDR1 SQVTM, CDR2 ANQGSEA. This CDR3 comprises 12 residues. The V gene lost 4 bases and the J gene lost 0 bases, with 5 bases spanning the gap. The CDR3 spells CSVGSSTDTQYF. In DNA, the CDR3 is TGCAGCGTTGGTTCTAGCACAGATACGCAGTATTTT.

The J gene is TRBJ1-1, the V gene TRBV5-1; D may be TRBD1 (5 bases). The CDR3 contains 13 residues. Trimming removed 4 bases from V and 4 bases from J, with 11 bases in between. Germline CDR1 reads SGHRS; CDR2 reads YFSETQ. The CDR3 spells CASSRQGPTEAFF. The CDR3 bases are TGCGCCAGCAGCCGCCAGGGCCCCACTGAAGCTTTCTTT.

The chain couples TRBV5-1 to TRBJ2-1; TRBD2 matches 7 bases. CDR3 length: 16 residues. CDR1 is SGHRS and CDR2 is YFSETQ in the germline V gene. The V segment lost 0 bases and the J segment 1 base; nucleotides outside the gene matches: 4. CDR3 residues: CASSLASGKSYNEQFF. As DNA, the CDR3 is TGCGCCAGCAGCTTGGCTAGCGGAAAATCCTACAATGAGCAGTTCTTC.

V usage is TRBV7-2 and J usage is TRBJ2-1; the match to TRBD2 covers 7 bases. The ends lost 5 bases at V and 5 bases at J; junction bases unmatched: 9. This CDR3 is 15 amino acids long. Germline loops: CDR1 SGHTA, CDR2 FQGNSA. CDR3 sequence (DNA): TGTGCCAGCAGCCGGACCGGGACTAATAACAATGAGCAGTTCTTC. Translation: CASSRTGTNNNEQFF.

V usage is TRBV7-8 and J usage is TRBJ1-2, with TRBD1 identical over 8 bases. The CDR3 loop spans 15 amino acids. V was pared by 5 bases and J by 5 bases, with 10 bases of the junction left unmatched. In germline, CDR1 is SGHVS, CDR2 FQNEAQ. The CDR3 DNA sequence: TGTGCCAGCAGCCTTGTTTCGACAGGGGATTATGGCTACACCTTC. Translated: CASSLVSTGDYGYTF.

The rearrangement joins TRBV9 to TRBJ1-1; D remains unclear. V lost 2 bases and J 4 bases, leaving 9 bases between the germline ends. This CDR3 comprises 13 residues. Germline CDR1 SGDLS, CDR2 YYNGEE. CDR3 loop: CASSVLSGTEAFF. CDR3 nucleotides: TGTGCCAGCAGCGTGTTATCTGGCACTGAAGCTTTCTTT.

The rearrangement joins TRBV18 to TRBJ2-3; 7 bases map to TRBD1. Trimming took 0 bases from V and 0 from J; bases not matched to a gene: 3. The CDR3 covers 16 residues. Germline V lookup: CDR1 KGHSH, CDR2 LQKENI. The CDR3 is CASSPPTGFSTDTQYF. DNA of the CDR3: TGTGCCAGCTCACCACCGACAGGGTTTAGCACAGATACGCAGTATTTT.

J is TRBJ1-4 and V is TRBV9; a weak D match, TRBD1 (5 bases). The CDR3 extends over 16 amino acids. Germline V gene data show CDR1 as SGDLS and CDR2 as YYNGEE. Trimming stripped 7 bases from V and 0 bases from J, with 16 bases between. The DNA of the CDR3 is TGTGCCAGCGGGGACGGGTCGACTTCAACTAATGAAAAACTGTTTTTT. Protein sequence: CASGDGSTSTNEKLFF.

This clone was seen a single time. The rearrangement uses TRBV10-2 and TRBJ1-5; no clear D. From germline, CDR1 is WSHSY and CDR2 SAAADI. The ends were cut back, 4 bases at V and 5 bases at J, with 6 bases in the middle. The CDR3 spans 12 residues. CDR3 loop: CASSGSDQPQHF. CDR3 nucleotide sequence: TGCGCCAGCAGTGGGAGCGATCAGCCCCAGCATTTT.

The chain joins TRBV19 to TRBJ2-7, with 11 bases aligning to TRBD1. The CDR3 is 14 amino acids. Per germline, CDR1 LNHDA and CDR2 SQIVND (reference sequence). Losses at the gene ends were 6 bases for V and 4 bases for J; bases not matched to a gene: 5. The CDR3 sequence is CASSQRDRGYEQYF. As DNA, the CDR3 is TGTGCCAGTAGCCAGAGGGACAGGGGGTACGAGCAGTACTTC.

CDR3 nucleotides: TGTGCCAGCAGCCTCCCCACAGGGGAGGGTCTGGATTCACCCCTCCACTTT. This encodes CASSLPTGEGLDSPLHF. V is TRBV5-6 and J is TRBJ1-6; 7 nucleotides align to TRBD1. The CDR3 consists of 17 residues. Trimming took 4 bases from V and 8 from J; bases not matched to a gene: 15. Germline V lookup: CDR1 SGHDT, CDR2 YYEEEE.

The rearrangement joins TRBV10-3 to TRBJ2-7, with TRBD1 matching 9 bases. Trimming cost V 6 bases and J 5 bases; bases outside gene matches: 5. Germline loops: CDR1 ENHRY, CDR2 SYGVKD. The CDR3 has 13 residues. CDR3: CAISQGQGNEQYF. As DNA, the CDR3 is TGTGCCATCAGCCAGGGACAGGGCAACGAGCAGTACTTC.

V and J are TRBV2 and TRBJ1-6; D is unresolved. CDR3 length: 16 residues. Germline lookup yields CDR1 SNHLY and CDR2 FYNNEI. Trimming cost V 2 bases and J 0 bases, with 8 bases left between them. The CDR3 DNA reads as TGTGCCAGCAGTGAACCCCCAATCTCCTATAATTCACCCCTCCACTTT. Translation gives CASSEPPISYNSPLHF.

The chain joins TRBV29-1 to TRBJ1-2, with D maybe TRBD1 (5 bases). This CDR3 spans 14 amino acids. Germline V gene data show CDR1 as SQVTM and CDR2 as ANQGSEA. V lost 2 bases to trimming and J lost 4 bases, with 14 bases between them. This CDR3 reads CSVEFGGIAYGYTF. The CDR3 DNA reads as TGCAGCGTTGAATTTGGGGGTATCGCCTATGGCTACACCTTC.

The chain links TRBV2 to TRBJ1-2, with TRBD1 matching over 7 bases. The V gene end was trimmed by 1 base and the J gene end by 4 bases; junction bases not matched to a gene: 3. This CDR3 has 14 residues. Germline-derived CDR1 and CDR2 are SNHLY and FYNNEI. The CDR3 loop reads CASSEETGPYGYTF. In nucleotides, the CDR3 is TGTGCCAGCAGTGAAGAGACAGGGCCCTATGGCTACACCTTC.

This clone was counted once. The rearrangement joins TRBV18 to TRBJ1-1; D is unresolved. This CDR3 is built from 15 residues. Trimming removed 3 bases from V and 5 bases from J, with 16 bases in between. Germline V gene data show CDR1 as KGHSH and CDR2 as LQKENI. The CDR3 DNA follows: TGTGCCAGCTCACCGCTGGCTCCAGGTAGGACTGAAGCTTTCTTT. It encodes CASSPLAPGRTEAFF.